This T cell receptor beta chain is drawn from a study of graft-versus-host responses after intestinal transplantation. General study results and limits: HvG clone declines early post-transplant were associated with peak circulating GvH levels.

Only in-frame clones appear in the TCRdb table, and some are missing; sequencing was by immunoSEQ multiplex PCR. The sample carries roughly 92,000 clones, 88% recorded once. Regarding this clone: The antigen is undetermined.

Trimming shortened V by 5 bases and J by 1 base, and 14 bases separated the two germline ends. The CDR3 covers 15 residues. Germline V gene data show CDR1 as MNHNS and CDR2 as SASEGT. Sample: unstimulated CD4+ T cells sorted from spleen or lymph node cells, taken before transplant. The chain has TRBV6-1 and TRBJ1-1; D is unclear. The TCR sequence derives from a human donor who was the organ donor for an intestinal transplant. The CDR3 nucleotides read TGTGCCAGCAGTCCGATTGGAGGTGGGAACACTGAAGCTTTCTTT. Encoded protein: CASSPIGGGNTEAFF.